These 26 T cell receptor beta chains came from one sample sequenced in a study of identical twins. MiXCR was run by TCRdb on the 5' RACE reads, yielding one entry per CDR3 protein. In the table there are 690,000 or so distinct CDR3 sequences, around 8.6% of which are singletons. A further study also used this sample, focusing on yellow fever vaccine responses in identical twins.

Sequencing used PBMCs. The receptor source for this set is a woman between 18 and 29 years old in good health.

A few counts support this clonotype. V is TRBV4-3 and J is TRBJ1-2, with a possible D match to TRBD1 (5 bases). The CDR3 runs 14 residues. Trimming cost V 1 base and J 8 bases, with 14 bases left between them. Germline loops: CDR1 LGHNA, CDR2 YSLEER. The CDR3 sequence: CASSQVDQGNGYTF. In DNA form, the CDR3 reads TGCGCCAGCAGCCAAGTTGATCAGGGTAACGGCTACACCTTC.

J is TRBJ2-2 and V is TRBV11-3; D perhaps matches TRBD2 (6 bases). The CDR3 is 15 amino acids. Germline assignment: CDR1 SGHNT and CDR2 YENEEA. Between the trimmed V and J ends, which lost 1 base and 5 bases, there was a span of 11 bases. The CDR3 bases are TGTGCCAGCAGCTTAGGCGGGGTGGATACCGGGGAGCTGTTTTTT. This gives the protein CASSLGGVDTGELFF.

This clonotype was observed a handful of times. The chain combines TRBV15 with TRBJ2-7, with TRBD2 as a possible D gene (5 bases). Trimming left V 0 bases short and J 2 bases short, with 17 bases between. CDR1 and CDR2 (germline): LNHNV, YYDKDF (reference sequence). This CDR3 region has 17 residues. In DNA form, the CDR3 reads TGTGCCACCAGCAGAGATGGGCGGGCAAGACGTACCTACGAGCAGTACTTC. This gives the protein CATSRDGRARRTYEQYF.

This clonotype occurred many times. The chain is built from TRBV3-1 and TRBJ2-3; no firm D call. This CDR3 comprises 12 residues. Per germline, CDR1 LGHDT and CDR2 YNNKEL (reference sequence). Between the trimmed V and J ends, which lost 5 bases and 1 base, there was a span of 4 bases. CDR3 in DNA: TGTGCCAGCAGCTACCGCACAGATACGCAGTATTTT. Translation gives CASSYRTDTQYF.

The gene calls are TRBV6-5 and TRBJ2-7, with 8 bases matching TRBD1. The CDR3 is made up of 16 amino acids. Germline-derived CDR1 and CDR2 are MNHEY and SVGAGI. V dropped 3 bases and J dropped 4; count of bases not matched to a gene: 11. CDR3 sequence reads: CASSYSSRDRRYEQYF. CDR3 nucleotide sequence: TGTGCCAGCAGTTATTCCAGCCGGGACAGGAGGTACGAGCAGTACTTC.

This clonotype has a handful of counts. The chain employs TRBV5-1 and TRBJ2-3; 12 nucleotides agree with TRBD1. The CDR3 is 14 residues long. Germline lookup yields CDR1 SGHRS and CDR2 YFSETQ. Trimming took 5 bases from V and 3 from J; bases not matched to a gene: 1. CDR3 in amino acids: CASRGQGATDTQYF. The CDR3, as DNA: TGCGCCAGCAGGGGACAGGGGGCGACAGATACGCAGTATTTT.

This sequence joins TRBV21-1 and TRBJ1-5; TRBD1, as called in the table, went unchecked against the DNA. TRBV21-1 is a pseudogene. The length of the CDR3 is 14 residues. The CDR3 DNA follows: TGTGCCAGCGGGACAGAGGGGAGCAATCAGCCCCAGCATTTT. Its protein product is CASGTEGSNQPQHF.

This clonotype showed up just a few times. The chain carries TRBV25-1 and TRBJ1-2; possible D gene TRBD1, 6 bases. Germline CDR1 and CDR2: MGHDK and SYGVNS. Trimming stripped 0 bases from V and 8 bases from J, with 10 bases between. The CDR3 is 13 residues long. CDR3 amino acids: CASSEYIGGGYTF. The CDR3 DNA reads as TGTGCCAGCAGTGAATATATCGGGGGCGGCTACACCTTC.

This clonotype appeared a few times. The chain employs TRBV19 and TRBJ2-7; D is unresolved. V was pared by 1 base and J by 3 bases, with 7 bases between. This CDR3 contains 13 residues. Germline-derived CDR1 and CDR2 are LNHDA and SQIVND (reference sequence). The CDR3 loop reads CASSIVVSYEQYF. CDR3 DNA sequence: TGTGCCAGTAGTATAGTGGTCAGCTACGAGCAGTACTTC.

The chain recombines TRBV11-2 with TRBJ2-5; 7 bases fit TRBD1. Germline CDR1 is SGHAT and CDR2 is FQNNGV. CDR3 length: 15 residues. With 1 base clipped from V and 2 bases from J, the junction kept 4 bases outside the gene matches. The CDR3 loop is CASSLVSTGQETQYF. CDR3 bases: TGTGCCAGCAGCTTAGTTTCGACAGGGCAAGAGACCCAGTACTTC.

This clonotype was recorded many times. The chain links TRBV3-1 to TRBJ2-1; 9 nucleotides align to TRBD2. Per the germline V gene, CDR1 is LGHDT and CDR2 is YNNKEL (reference sequence). CDR3 size: 17 residues. Trimming took 0 bases from V and 1 from J; bases not matched to a gene: 4. The CDR3 here is CASSQDLLAGSYNEQFF. CDR3 coding DNA: TGTGCCAGCAGCCAAGATCTGCTAGCGGGGTCCTACAATGAGCAGTTCTTC.

The chain recombines TRBV3-1 with TRBJ1-1; no firm D call. Germline CDR1 is LGHDT and CDR2 is YNNKEL (reference sequence). This CDR3 comprises 17 residues. The V and J ends lost 3 bases and 4 bases respectively, with 21 bases between them. The CDR3 spells CASSQHRTGPLATEAFF. Here the CDR3 DNA reads TGTGCCAGCAGCCAGCACCGGACTGGCCCCTTAGCCACTGAAGCTTTCTTT.

The rearrangement links TRBV11-3 to TRBJ2-1; possible D gene TRBD1, 6 bases. Per the germline V gene, CDR1 is SGHNT and CDR2 is YENEEA. Trimming took off 5 bases at V and 4 bases at J, with 18 bases between the two ends. CDR3 length: 16 residues. CDR3 sequence reads: CASSLEGGKGYNEQFF. Written as DNA, the CDR3 is TGTGCCAGCAGCCTCGAAGGGGGTAAGGGGTACAATGAGCAGTTCTTC.

This clonotype was recorded at least ten times. The chain carries TRBV10-3 and TRBJ2-1; 10 bases agree with TRBD2. J lost 5 bases, V lost 3 bases, and 4 bases had no gene match. CDR1 is ENHRY, CDR2 SYGVKD, per germline. The CDR3 consists of 15 residues. The CDR3 reads CAISDSGGKDNEQFF. The CDR3 nucleotides are TGTGCCATCAGTGATAGCGGGGGGAAAGACAATGAGCAGTTCTTC.

This rearrangement joins TRBV29-1 to TRBJ1-5; D perhaps matches TRBD1 (5 bases). V lost 5 bases and J lost 6, with 17 bases in between. This CDR3 comprises 14 residues. Per the germline V gene, CDR1 is SQVTM and CDR2 is ANQGSEA. CDR3 DNA sequence: TGCAGCGTTTGGGGTGGGGACTCGGGTCAGCCCCAGCATTTT. Amino acids: CSVWGGDSGQPQHF.

The chain has TRBV6-2 or TRBV6-3 and TRBJ2-7; 9 bases are shared with TRBD1. The CDR3 runs 16 residues. After removal of 7 bases from V and 5 bases from J, the junction contained 15 bases not matched to a gene. Germline CDR1 is MNHEY and CDR2 is SVGEGT. The CDR3 loop reads CASTTTQGQGRDEQYF. CDR3 nucleotides: TGTGCCAGCACCACGACCCAGGGACAGGGAAGGGACGAGCAGTACTTC.

V is TRBV6-2 or TRBV6-3 and J is TRBJ1-1; D uncertain. V lost 2 bases to trimming and J lost 0 bases, with 19 bases between them. The CDR3 is 18 amino acids. CDR1 is MNHEY, CDR2 SVGEGT, per germline. CDR3 coding DNA: TGTGCCAGCAGTTACAACTTCGAAGACCTTGGGATGAACACTGAAGCTTTCTTT. Translated: CASSYNFEDLGMNTEAFF.

The sample holds many counts of this clonotype. CDR3 in DNA: TGTGCCAGCAGCCAAGCGGGCCGTAGGGACACTGAAGCTTTCTTT. Its protein product is CASSQAGRRDTEAFF. V gene TRBV3-1 combines with J gene TRBJ1-1; D remains unclear. The CDR3 is 15 residues long. Germline CDR1 LGHDT, CDR2 YNNKEL (reference sequence). Trimming shortened V by 1 base and J by 3 bases, and 12 bases separated the two germline ends.

Many counts were recorded for this clonotype. The chain combines TRBV6-2 or TRBV6-3 with TRBJ2-1; D might be TRBD1 (5 bases). Germline V gene sequence: CDR1 MNHEY, CDR2 SVGEGT. The CDR3 runs 15 residues. Trimming removed 6 bases at V and 3 bases at J, with 15 bases between. Here the CDR3 reads CASRLQGLNYNEQFF. The CDR3, as DNA: TGTGCCAGCAGACTGCAGGGCCTAAACTACAATGAGCAGTTCTTC.

This clonotype was found a few times. The chain joins TRBV5-8 to TRBJ2-1; TRBD1 matches 10 bases. The V and J ends lost 0 bases and 10 bases, in that order; junction bases with no gene match: 4. The CDR3 contains 14 residues. Per the germline V gene, CDR1 is SGHTS and CDR2 is YDEGEE. CDR3 DNA: TGTGCCAGCAGCTTGGGACAGGGGGCACAGGAGCAGTTCTTC. Protein product: CASSLGQGAQEQFF.

This clonotype has only a few counts. V usage is TRBV28 and J usage is TRBJ2-1; weak D call: TRBD2 (5 bases). Germline loops: CDR1 MDHEN, CDR2 SYDVKM. The CDR3 covers 14 residues. V lost 8 bases, J lost 0 bases, and 11 bases lay in between. The CDR3 here is CASVLGSSYNEQFF. CDR3 DNA sequence: TGTGCCAGCGTTCTAGGGAGCTCCTACAATGAGCAGTTCTTC.

This clonotype has a handful of counts. This sequence joins TRBV7-3 and TRBJ1-1; 9 nucleotides line up with TRBD1. The CDR3 contains 15 residues. Trimming at V came to 0 bases and at J to 4 bases, leaving 3 bases not matched to a gene. Germline lookup yields CDR1 SGHTA and CDR2 FQGTGA. The CDR3 loop reads CASSLTGQGTTEAFF. The CDR3 DNA follows: TGTGCCAGCAGCTTAACGGGACAGGGCACCACTGAAGCTTTCTTT.

The table lists this clonotype with a few counts. The CDR3 DNA is TGTGCCATCAGCGGACAGGGGGGGGGAGAGACCCAGTACTTC. Translating gives CAISGQGGGETQYF. The chain links TRBV10-3 to TRBJ2-5, with 10 bases aligning to TRBD1. CDR1 and CDR2 (germline): ENHRY, SYGVKD. V lost 6 bases, J lost 4 bases, and 5 bases stayed unmatched. CDR3 length: 14 amino acids.

The chain couples TRBV5-5 to TRBJ2-1, with no clear D. Trimming left V 1 base short and J 8 bases short, with 7 bases between. Germline V gives CDR1 SGHKS, CDR2 YYEKEE (reference sequence). The CDR3 consists of 12 residues. The CDR3 region has the DNA TGTGCCAGCAGCTTGAATGGCCATGAGCAGTTCTTC. It is translated as CASSLNGHEQFF.

This clonotype has just a few counts. This CDR3 is CASTLGGGPTGELFF. CDR3 nucleotide sequence: TGTGCCAGCACCCTAGGGGGAGGGCCTACCGGGGAGCTGTTTTTT. The chain has TRBV6-1 and TRBJ2-2, with D possibly being TRBD2 (7 bases). Per the germline V gene, CDR1 is MNHNS and CDR2 is SASEGT. Trimming removed 7 bases at V and 5 bases at J, with 17 bases between. The CDR3 extends over 15 amino acids.

This clonotype was counted many times. The chain joins TRBV15 to TRBJ2-1, with D uncertain. The germline V gene encodes CDR1 LNHNV and CDR2 YYDKDF (reference sequence). This CDR3 is 14 amino acids long. Trimming stripped 0 bases from V and 6 bases from J, with 9 bases between. CDR3: CATSRDLAGNEQFF. The CDR3 DNA reads as TGTGCCACCAGCAGAGATTTGGCAGGCAATGAGCAGTTCTTC.